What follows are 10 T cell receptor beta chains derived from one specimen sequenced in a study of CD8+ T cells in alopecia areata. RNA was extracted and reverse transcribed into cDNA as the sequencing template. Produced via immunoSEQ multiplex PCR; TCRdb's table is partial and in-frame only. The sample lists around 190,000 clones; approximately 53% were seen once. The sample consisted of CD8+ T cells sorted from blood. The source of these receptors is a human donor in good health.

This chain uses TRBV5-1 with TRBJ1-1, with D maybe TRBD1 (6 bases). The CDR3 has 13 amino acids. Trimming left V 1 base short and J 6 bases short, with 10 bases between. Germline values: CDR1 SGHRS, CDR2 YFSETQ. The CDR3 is CASSLWGGAEAFF. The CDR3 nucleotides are TGCGCCAGCAGCTTGTGGGGGGGCGCTGAAGCTTTCTTT.

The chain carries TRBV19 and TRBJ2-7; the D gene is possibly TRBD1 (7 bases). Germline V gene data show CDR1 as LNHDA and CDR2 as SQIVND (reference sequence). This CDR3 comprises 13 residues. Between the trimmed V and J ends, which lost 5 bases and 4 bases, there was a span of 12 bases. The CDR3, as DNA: TGTGCCAGTAGTGCGGGACAGCGGTACGAGCAGTACTTC. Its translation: CASSAGQRYEQYF.

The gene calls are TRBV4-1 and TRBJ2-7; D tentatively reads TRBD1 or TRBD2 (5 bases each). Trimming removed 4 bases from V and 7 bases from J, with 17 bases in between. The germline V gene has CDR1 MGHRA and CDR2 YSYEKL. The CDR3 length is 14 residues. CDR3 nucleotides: TGCGCCAGCAGCCCAGAAAGGACGGGGCTGGAGCAGTACTTC. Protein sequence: CASSPERTGLEQYF.

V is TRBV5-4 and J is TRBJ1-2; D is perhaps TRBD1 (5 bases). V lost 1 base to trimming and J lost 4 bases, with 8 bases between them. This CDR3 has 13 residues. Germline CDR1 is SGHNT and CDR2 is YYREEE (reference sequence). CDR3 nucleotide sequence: TGTGCCAGCAGCTTGACAGGCGCCTATGGCTACACCTTC. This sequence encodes CASSLTGAYGYTF.

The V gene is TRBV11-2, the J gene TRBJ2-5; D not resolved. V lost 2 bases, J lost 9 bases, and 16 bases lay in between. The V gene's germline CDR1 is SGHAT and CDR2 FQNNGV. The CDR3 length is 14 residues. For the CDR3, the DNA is TGTGCCAGCAGCTTATCTGGCTGGTTGGCAGCCCAGTACTTC. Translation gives CASSLSGWLAAQYF.

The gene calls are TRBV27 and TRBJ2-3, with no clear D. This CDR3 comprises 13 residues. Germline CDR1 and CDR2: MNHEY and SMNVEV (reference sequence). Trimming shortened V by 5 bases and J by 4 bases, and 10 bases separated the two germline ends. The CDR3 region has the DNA TGTGCCAGCAGTCCTCTGGACCCAGATACGCAGTATTTT. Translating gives CASSPLDPDTQYF.

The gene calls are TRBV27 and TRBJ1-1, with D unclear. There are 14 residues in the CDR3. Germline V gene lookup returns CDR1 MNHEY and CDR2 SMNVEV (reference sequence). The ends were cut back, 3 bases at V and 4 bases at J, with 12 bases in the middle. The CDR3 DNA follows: TGTGCCAGCAGTTTCCGGGCAATGAGCACTGAAGCTTTCTTT. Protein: CASSFRAMSTEAFF.

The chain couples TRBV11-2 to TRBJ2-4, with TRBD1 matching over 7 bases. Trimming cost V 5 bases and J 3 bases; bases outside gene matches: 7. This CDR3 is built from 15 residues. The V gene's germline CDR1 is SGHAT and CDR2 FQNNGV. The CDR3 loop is CASSTGTGVKNIQYF. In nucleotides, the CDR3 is TGTGCCAGCAGCACCGGAACAGGGGTCAAAAACATTCAGTACTTC.

The CDR3 DNA is TGTGCCAGCAGTGAGGGGACCTTCCCCCGCTATGGCTACACCTTC. Translating it yields CASSEGTFPRYGYTF. The chain is built from TRBV25-1 and TRBJ1-2; a possible D gene is TRBD1 (5 bases). V gave up 3 bases and J gave up 4 bases, with 15 bases separating them. The V gene's germline CDR1 is MGHDK and CDR2 SYGVNS. The CDR3 is made up of 15 amino acids.

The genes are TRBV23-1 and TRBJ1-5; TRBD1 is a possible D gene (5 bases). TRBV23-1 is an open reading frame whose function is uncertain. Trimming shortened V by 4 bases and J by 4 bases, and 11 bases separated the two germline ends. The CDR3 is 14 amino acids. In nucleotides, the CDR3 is TGCGCCAGCAGTCTATCGGGGGAAAATCAGCCCCAGCATTTT. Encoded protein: CASSLSGENQPQHF.